One and the same sample provided the 13 T cell receptor beta chains below, sequenced in a study of blood T cell repertoires in COVID-19. This table comes from immunoSEQ multiplex PCR, and its TCRdb copy is limited to in-frame clones, with some not included. The table shows approximately 300,000 clones, with roughly 83% occurring only once. Source material: peripheral blood. All receptors come from a woman between 50 and 59 years old with acute or convalescent COVID-19.

Comment on this clone: This CDR3 is also generated by other DNA sequences in the sample. This chain connects TRBV12-3 or TRBV12-4 to TRBJ1-1, with unresolved D. This CDR3 region has 13 residues. With 0 bases removed from V and 1 base from J, the gap between germline ends came to 3 bases. The CDR3 protein is CASSLAQNTEAFF. Here the CDR3 DNA reads TGTGCCAGCAGTTTAGCACAGAACACTGAAGCTTTCTTT.

DNA of the CDR3: TGTGCCAGTAAAAGACAGGGCTTATACAATGAGCAGTTCTTC. This codes for CASKRQGLYNEQFF. V gene TRBV27 combines with J gene TRBJ2-1; 7 bases are a match to TRBD1. Germline assignment: CDR1 MNHEY and CDR2 SMNVEV (reference sequence). The CDR3 loop spans 14 amino acids. Unmatched junction bases numbered 9, after V lost 9 bases and J lost 4 bases.

This clone was observed once. The chain links TRBV2 to TRBJ1-2; D is ambiguous. Trimming took off 5 bases at V and 4 bases at J, with 11 bases between the two ends. The CDR3 runs 13 residues. CDR1 and CDR2 (germline): SNHLY, FYNNEI. The chain's CDR3 is CASSRGAGYGYTF. DNA for the CDR3: TGTGCCAGCAGTCGGGGAGCGGGCTATGGCTACACCTTC.

The chain has TRBV10-3 and TRBJ1-6; no clear D gene. The CDR3 totals 15 residues. Germline V gene sequence: CDR1 ENHRY, CDR2 SYGVKD. Deletions cut 7 bases from V and 8 bases from J, with 18 bases between. The CDR3, as DNA: TGTGCCATCACTTCAACCGGGAGAAACGATTCACCCCTCCACTTT. The encoded protein is CAITSTGRNDSPLHF.

The chain combines TRBV2 with TRBJ2-7, with D unresolved. V was trimmed by 4 bases and J by 2 bases, leaving 3 bases between them. Looked up from germline, CDR1 is SNHLY and CDR2 is FYNNEI. This CDR3 comprises 11 residues. The CDR3 here is CASSVAYEQYF. The DNA of the CDR3 is TGTGCCAGCAGTGTAGCCTACGAGCAGTACTTC. The variable domain in full, with the rest retrieved from reference TRBV2 and TRBJ2-7, is EPEVTQTPSHQVTQMGQEVILRCVPISNHLYFYWYRQILGQKVEFLVSFYNNEISEKSEIFDDQFSVERPDGSNFTLKIRSTKLEDSAMYFCASSVAYEQYFGPGTRLTVT.

This clone showed up just a few times. V gene TRBV14 combines with J gene TRBJ1-4; no clear D gene. The CDR3 is 14 residues long. Germline V lookup: CDR1 SGHDN, CDR2 FVKESK. V lost 0 bases and J 7 bases, leaving 9 bases between the germline ends. The CDR3 DNA is TGTGCCAGCAGCCAAGACCTAATTAGTGAAAAACTGTTTTTT. The encoded protein is CASSQDLISEKLFF.

The chain combines TRBV11-3 with TRBJ2-1, with D maybe TRBD2 (5 bases). The V and J ends lost 3 bases and 10 bases respectively, with 13 bases between them. The germline V gene has CDR1 SGHNT and CDR2 YENEEA. This CDR3 comprises 13 residues. The CDR3 sequence: CASSLEAEAEQFF. Here the CDR3 DNA reads TGTGCCAGCAGCTTGGAGGCCGAGGCAGAGCAGTTCTTC.

The chain is built from TRBV5-4 and TRBJ2-7; 8 nucleotides match TRBD2. V lost 3 bases to trimming and J lost 6 bases; unmatched junction nucleotides: 11. The CDR3 contains 15 residues. The germline V gene has CDR1 SGHNT and CDR2 YYREEE (reference sequence). The CDR3 is CASSSWYGRAREQYF. CDR3 coding DNA: TGTGCCAGCAGCTCGTGGTACGGGAGGGCCCGCGAGCAGTACTTC.

The genes are TRBV7-9 and TRBJ1-2; the D gene is possibly TRBD1 (5 bases). Germline V gives CDR1 SEHNR, CDR2 FQNEAQ (reference sequence). This CDR3 region has 14 residues. V was shortened by 10 bases and J by 0 bases, with 15 bases between the two germline ends. The CDR3 nucleotides read TGTGCCACTAGCCCCAGGGAGGCTAACTATGGCTACACCTTC. Translation: CATSPREANYGYTF.

This clone was found a few times. V and J are TRBV2 and TRBJ2-5, with a tentative D call TRBD1 (5 bases). Germline values: CDR1 SNHLY, CDR2 FYNNEI. This CDR3 has 14 amino acids. Trimming took 7 bases from V and 5 from J, leaving 17 bases between them. The CDR3 loop is CASTTDTNGETQYF. In DNA form, the CDR3 reads TGTGCCAGCACCACGGACACAAACGGCGAGACCCAGTACTTC.

This clone was detected once. The chain uses TRBV5-1 and TRBJ2-1; possible D gene TRBD1, 6 bases. CDR1 is SGHRS and CDR2 is YFSETQ in the germline V gene. The CDR3 is 17 amino acids. V shed 4 bases and J shed 9 bases, with 26 bases lying between them. The CDR3 loop is CASSHRQATLLGSEQFF. The DNA of the CDR3 is TGCGCCAGCAGCCACAGACAGGCTACACTACTAGGTAGTGAGCAGTTCTTC.

The chain is built from TRBV5-1 and TRBJ1-2; the match to TRBD1 covers 7 bases. The CDR3 contains 14 residues. The V gene end was trimmed by 0 bases and the J gene end by 4 bases; junction bases not matched to a gene: 3. Germline V gene sequence: CDR1 SGHRS, CDR2 YFSETQ. The CDR3 loop reads CASSLEGASYGYTF. In DNA form, the CDR3 reads TGCGCCAGCAGCTTGGAGGGGGCGTCCTATGGCTACACCTTC.

The chain carries TRBV5-1 and TRBJ2-3; a possible D gene is TRBD1 (5 bases). V was shortened by 0 bases and J by 4 bases, with 9 bases between the two germline ends. The length of the CDR3 is 14 residues. CDR1 is SGHRS and CDR2 is YFSETQ in the germline V gene. CDR3 DNA sequence: TGCGCCAGCAGCTTGGGGGGCAACGCAGATACGCAGTATTTT. The encoded protein is CASSLGGNADTQYF.